This T cell receptor (beta chain) was recorded in a study of response to subunit inactivated influenza vaccine (dated by TCRdb to about 2018). General notes on the study: The study used deep quantitative T cell receptor repertoire profiling to track responses to a trivalent subunit inactivated influenza vaccine.

In the case of this clonotype: Its antigen target is currently unknown. Per-base quality was not reported, and no clone a single base away is much larger than it.

As encoded in the germline V gene, CDR1 is MNHNS while CDR2 is SASEGT. The V end loses 5 bases and the J end loses 9 bases, and a stretch of 14 bases separates them. The CDR3 runs 14 amino acids, cysteine and phenylalanine included. Just the 42-base CDR3 DNA is kept, in frame starting at base 1. General findings and caveats noted by the study authors: It was suggested by the authors that each seasonal influenza vaccination may recruit only a limited number of new T cells.

Receptor libraries were prepared by RT-PCR. The data were produced on an Illumina HiSeq 2500. TCRdb passed the public sequencing reads through fastp at Q25 and MiXCR, retaining productive beta sequences. Each entry merges the rows of one CDR3 protein and shows their most common DNA and genes. In this sample the table shows hundreds of thousands of distinct CDR3 sequences, approximately 17% of which occur a single time. The ten top clones hold less than 4% of the sample. The input for sequencing was CD4+ T cells sorted from PBMCs, taken 23 months after vaccination. The sequence is built from TRBV6-1 and TRBJ1-6; D gene: possibly TRBD1, on 6 matching bases. This receptor was taken from a man between 50 and 70 years old who received an inactivated influenza vaccine. Donor details come from another sample of the same person, matched by shared clones. The CDR3 protein sequence reads: CASSPRDTFSPLHF. The sequence in DNA is TGTGCCAGCAGTCCGCGGGACACCTTTTCACCCCTCCACTTT.